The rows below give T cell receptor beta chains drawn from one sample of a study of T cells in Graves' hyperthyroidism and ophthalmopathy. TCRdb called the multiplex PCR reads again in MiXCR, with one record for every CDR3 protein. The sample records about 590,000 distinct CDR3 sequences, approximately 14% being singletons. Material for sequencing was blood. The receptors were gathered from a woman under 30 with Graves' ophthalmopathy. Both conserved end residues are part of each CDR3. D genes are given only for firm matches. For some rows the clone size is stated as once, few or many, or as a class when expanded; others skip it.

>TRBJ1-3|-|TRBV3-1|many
CASSQPDSGNTIYF
TGTGCCAGCAGCCAACCGGACTCTGGAAACACCATATATTTT
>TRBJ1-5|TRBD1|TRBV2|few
CASDRDRAWQPQHF
TGTGCCAGCGACCGGGACAGGGCCTGGCAGCCCCAGCATTTT
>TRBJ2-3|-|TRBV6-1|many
CASSEAPWAAGDTQYF
TGTGCCAGCAGTGAAGCGCCATGGGCCGCGGGAGATACGCAGTATTTT
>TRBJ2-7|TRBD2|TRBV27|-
CASSLMGGLAGGPYEQYF
TGTGCCAGCAGTTTGATGGGAGGACTAGCGGGAGGGCCATACGAGCAGTACTTC
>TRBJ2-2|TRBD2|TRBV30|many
CAWRLGLGRLNTGELFF
TGTGCCTGGAGATTGGGACTAGGGCGTTTGAACACCGGGGAGCTGTTTTTT
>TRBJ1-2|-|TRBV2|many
CASSERDGPYGYTF
TGTGCCAGCAGTGAAAGGGATGGGCCATATGGCTACACCTTC
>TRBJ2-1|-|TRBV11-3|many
CASSLRGRGSSYNEQFF
TGTGCCAGCAGCTTAAGGGGTCGGGGTAGCTCCTACAATGAGCAGTTCTTC
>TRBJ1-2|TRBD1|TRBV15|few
CATSRDRGQGGYGYTF
TGTGCCACCAGCAGAGATCGTGGACAGGGTGGCTATGGCTACACCTTC
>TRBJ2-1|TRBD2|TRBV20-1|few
CSARRSPGGNEQFF
TGCAGTGCTAGACGAAGTCCCGGGGGGAATGAGCAGTTCTTC
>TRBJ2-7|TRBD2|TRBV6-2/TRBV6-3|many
CASSYDGREALTYEQYF
TGTGCCAGCAGTTACGATGGGCGGGAGGCCTTAACCTACGAGCAGTACTTC
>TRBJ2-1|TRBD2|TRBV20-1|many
CSAPTGTSGASYNEQFF
TGCAGTGCTCCAACCGGGACTAGCGGCGCCTCCTACAATGAGCAGTTCTTC
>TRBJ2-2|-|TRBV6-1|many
CASSSTGTRGTGELFF
TGTGCCAGCAGTTCCACCGGGACCCGGGGCACCGGGGAGCTGTTTTTT
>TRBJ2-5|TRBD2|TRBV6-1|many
CASSSQGGRSETQYF
TGTGCCAGCAGTTCCCAGGGCGGGAGGAGCGAGACCCAGTACTTC
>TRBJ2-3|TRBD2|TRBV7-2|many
CASSLEVGRELGYF
TGTGCCAGCAGCTTAGAGGTCGGGCGGGAGCTAGGGTATTTT
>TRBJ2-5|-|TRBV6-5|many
CASSYGGAQTQYF
TGTGCCAGCAGTTACGGGGGGGCCCAGACCCAGTACTTC
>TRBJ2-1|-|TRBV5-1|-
CASSLASSGEQFF
TGCGCCAGCAGCTTGGCCTCGTCCGGGGAGCAGTTCTTC
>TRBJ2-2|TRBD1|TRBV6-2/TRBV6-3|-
CATWDSYTGELFF
TGTGCCACTTGGGACAGCTACACCGGGGAGCTGTTTTTT
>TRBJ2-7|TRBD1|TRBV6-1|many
CASSTGVYEQYF
TGTGCCAGCAGCACAGGGGTGTACGAGCAGTACTTC
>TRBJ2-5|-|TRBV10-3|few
CAISELGSQETQYF
TGTGCCATCAGTGAGCTGGGTAGCCAAGAGACCCAGTACTTC
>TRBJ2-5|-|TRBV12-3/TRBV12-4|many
CASSILGTEETQYF
TGTGCCAGCAGTATCCTCGGGACTGAAGAGACCCAGTACTTC
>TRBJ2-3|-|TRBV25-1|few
CASSGGPVTDTQYF
TGTGCCAGCAGCGGGGGACCGGTCACAGATACGCAGTATTTT
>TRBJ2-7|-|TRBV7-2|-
CASSPSGGNEQYF
TGTGCCAGCAGCCCAAGTGGGGGCAACGAGCAGTACTTC
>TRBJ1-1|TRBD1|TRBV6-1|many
CASRVLGDSQNTEAFF
TGTGCCAGCAGAGTCTTAGGGGACAGCCAGAACACTGAAGCTTTCTTT
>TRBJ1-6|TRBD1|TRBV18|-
CASSLDRRNSPLHF
TGTGCCAGCTCACTGGACAGGAGAAATTCACCCCTCCACTTT
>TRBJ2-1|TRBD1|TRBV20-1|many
CSATIPGGFKNEQFF
TGCAGTGCTACAATCCCAGGGGGTTTTAAGAATGAGCAGTTCTTC
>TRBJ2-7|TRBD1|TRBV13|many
CASSFPGQVSYEQYF
TGTGCCAGCAGCTTCCCGGGACAGGTCTCCTACGAGCAGTACTTC
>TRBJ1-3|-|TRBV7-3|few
CASSPQTGNTIYF
TGTGCCAGCAGCCCCCAGACTGGAAACACCATATATTTT
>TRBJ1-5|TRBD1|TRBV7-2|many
CASSPQGAPRESNQPQHF
TGTGCCAGCAGCCCACAGGGGGCCCCCCGGGAGAGCAATCAGCCCCAGCATTTT
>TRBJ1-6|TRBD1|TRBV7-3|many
CASSVGHPGQYNSPLHF
TGTGCCAGCAGCGTCGGCCACCCGGGACAGTATAATTCACCCCTCCACTTT
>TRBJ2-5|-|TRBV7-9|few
CASSLGQDGETQYF
TGTGCCAGCAGCTTAGGACAGGACGGAGAGACCCAGTACTTC
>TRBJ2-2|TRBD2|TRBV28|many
CASRPSGRALAGELFF
TGTGCCAGCAGGCCAAGCGGGAGGGCCTTGGCCGGGGAGCTGTTTTTT
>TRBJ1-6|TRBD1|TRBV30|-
CAWSPGQYNSPLHF
TGTGCCTGGAGTCCGGGACAGTATAATTCACCCCTCCACTTT
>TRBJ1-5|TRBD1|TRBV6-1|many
CASSVDRFDQPQHF
TGTGCCAGCAGCGTGGACAGGTTCGACCAGCCCCAGCATTTT
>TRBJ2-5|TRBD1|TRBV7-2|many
CASSPGGTQETQYF
TGTGCCAGCAGCCCAGGGGGCACCCAAGAGACCCAGTACTTC
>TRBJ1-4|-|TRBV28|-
CASGSTGGPNEKLFF
TGTGCCAGCGGATCGACGGGGGGCCCTAATGAAAAACTGTTTTTT
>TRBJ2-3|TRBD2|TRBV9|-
CASSAIGLAWGADTQYF
TGTGCCAGCAGCGCCATTGGACTAGCGTGGGGTGCAGATACGCAGTATTTT
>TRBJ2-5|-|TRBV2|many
CASKAIGDGGQETQYF
TGTGCCAGCAAGGCAATAGGAGATGGGGGTCAAGAGACCCAGTACTTC